Given below is one TCR beta chain in context. This sample stems from a study of blood T cell repertoires in COVID-19. The overall study: Acute and convalescent COVID-19 specimens originated in the United States, Italy and Spain. Sources were T cells, B-cell-depleted T cells, or PBMCs; the material itself was cDNA or gDNA.

As processed by the authors: It was from reference gene primer amplification that nucleated cell counts were estimated. Profiled with immunoSEQ multiplex PCR; TCRdb holds only in-frame clones, not every one. D and trimming come from the DNA, and the V and J calls and clone size come from that table. This sample has about 54,000 clones, with under 90% found just once. This CDR3 is 14 amino acids long. Germline CDR1 and CDR2: SGHVS and FNYEAQ. V was shortened by 5 bases and J by 1 base, with 11 bases between the two germline ends. Sequences were obtained from peripheral blood. The sequence derives from a human donor in a cohort sampled during active COVID-19. This sequence joins TRBV7-6 and TRBJ1-1; D gene unclear. CDR3 sequence: CASSPTGGNTEAFF. Written as DNA, the CDR3 is TGTGCCAGCAGCCCAACGGGTGGGAACACTGAAGCTTTCTTT.